The 5 T cell receptor beta chains listed next were all sequenced from one sample in a study of cytomegalovirus exposure and HLA in healthy donors. The PCR employed 60 Vbeta primers together with 13 Jbeta primers. The data were produced by immunoSEQ multiplex PCR, yet TCRdb's version contains in-frame clones alone and is incomplete. The sample shows 100,000 to 150,000 clones, roughly 77% of them seen only once. Source material: PBMCs. These TCRs come from a man between 45 and 60 years old in good health and CMV-seropositive.

The gene calls are TRBV27 and TRBJ1-5; perhaps TRBD1 as D (6 bases). CDR3 length: 14 amino acids. Germline-derived CDR1 and CDR2 are MNHEY and SMNVEV (reference sequence). Trimming stripped 2 bases from V and 1 base from J, with 6 bases between. The CDR3 region has the DNA TGTGCCAGCAGTTTAAGGGGGAGCAATCAGCCCCAGCATTTT. Translation gives CASSLRGSNQPQHF.

The chain couples TRBV10-1 to TRBJ1-1; D might be TRBD1 (5 bases). CDR3 length equals 14 residues. Per the germline V gene, CDR1 is WNHNN and CDR2 is SYGVQD (reference sequence). V lost 3 bases, J lost 0 bases, and 8 bases lay in between. The CDR3 coding sequence is TGCGCCAGCAGTGAAGACAGTATGAACACTGAAGCTTTCTTT. Protein sequence: CASSEDSMNTEAFF.

The chain combines TRBV5-1 with TRBJ2-6; 7 positions match TRBD1. CDR3 length equals 16 residues. Germline V gene data show CDR1 as SGHRS and CDR2 as YFSETQ. Trimming cost V 0 bases and J 2 bases; bases outside gene matches: 2. CDR3 region: CASSLEGGAGANVLTF. The CDR3 bases are TGCGCCAGCAGCTTGGAAGGGGGCGCTGGGGCCAACGTCCTGACTTTC.

This clone was detected a few times. The chain joins TRBV4-2 to TRBJ1-6; TRBD1 matches at 10 bases. The germline gives CDR1 LGHNA, CDR2 YNFKEQ. CDR3 length equals 19 residues. The V and J ends lost 2 bases and 7 bases, in that order; junction bases with no gene match: 14. In DNA, the CDR3 is TGTGCCAGCAGCCAATTCGCGGGACAGGGGTACGGGGGAAATTCACCCCTCCACTTT. Translated: CASSQFAGQGYGGNSPLHF.

This chain joins TRBV5-1 and TRBJ1-3, with unresolved D. Germline-derived CDR1 and CDR2 are SGHRS and YFSETQ. The CDR3 spans 13 residues. V was cut by 8 bases and J by 0 bases, with 9 bases left in between. The CDR3 DNA follows: TGCGCCAGTGGCAGTGGCTCTGGAAACACCATATATTTT. Amino acid sequence: CASGSGSGNTIYF.